This T cell receptor beta chain was profiled in a study of blood T cell repertoires in COVID-19. Study summary: The United States, Italy and Spain provided the acute and convalescent COVID-19 samples.

Per the authors' pipeline: By means of reference gene primer amplification, nucleated cell counts were estimated. Clones were read by immunoSEQ multiplex PCR, and TCRdb kept only the in-frame ones, dropping some. The V and J calls and clone size are taken from that table; D and trimming were inferred from the DNA. The sample has a few hundred thousand clones; about 90% are singletons. Trimming shortened V by 0 bases and J by 3 bases, and 7 bases separated the two germline ends. Germline CDR1 reads SGHRS; CDR2 reads YFSETQ. The CDR3 spans 13 residues. The source is a woman in her 30s who had recovered from COVID-19. The chain links TRBV5-1 to TRBJ2-7; the D is unclear. The sequencing sample was made of peripheral blood. The CDR3 here is CASSLASVYEQYF. The CDR3 nucleotides are TGCGCCAGCAGCTTGGCATCGGTCTACGAGCAGTACTTC. Full variable domain (remainder filled in from reference TRBV5-1 and TRBJ2-7): KAGVTQTPRYLIKTRGQQVTLSCSPISGHRSVSWYQQTPGQGLQFLFEYFSETQRNKGNFPGRFSGRQFSNSRSEMNVSTLELGDSALYLCASSLASVYEQYFGPGTRLTVT.